Sequencing of this T cell receptor (beta chain) was carried out in a study of Ad26.COV2.S vaccination and SARS-CoV-2 variants. Repertoires were generated with immunoSEQ multiplex PCR, while TCRdb's copy carries only in-frame clones and drops some. The profile covers more than 150,000 clones, with around 88% appearing a single time and about 5.5% taken by the ten largest. This CDR3 spans 13 amino acids. CDR1 is LGHNA, CDR2 YNFKEQ, per germline. The junction had 14 bases not matched to a gene; V was cut back by 5 bases and J by 14 bases. Whole-study results and caveats: The study found higher spike-specific TCR breadth in vaccine than placebo recipients. Spike-specific responses of CD8+ and CD4+ T cells were reported to display substantial breadth after vaccination. Comparable non-spike TCR breadth was observed in vaccine and placebo recipients.

About this clone itself: What it binds is unknown.

This receptor was obtained from a human donor who had recovered from COVID-19. The gene calls are TRBV4-2 and TRBJ1-1; 7 bases are shared with TRBD1. Sequences were derived from peripheral blood, sampled after recovery from COVID-19. The CDR3 spells CASSVGTVALGFF. The CDR3 coding sequence is TGTGCCAGCAGCGTCGGGACAGTGGCTCTAGGATTCTTT.